This T cell receptor (beta chain) was obtained from a study of cytomegalovirus exposure and HLA in healthy donors. A few counts support this clone. Different DNA sequences within this sample yield the same CDR3. A multiplex PCR was run with 60 Vbeta primers and 13 Jbeta primers. Sequencing used immunoSEQ multiplex PCR; TCRdb keeps in-frame clones, though not all of them. The data hold approximately 180,000 clones, with about 70% observed a single time. CDR3 length: 14 residues. Germline V lookup: CDR1 SGHRS, CDR2 YFSETQ. V dropped 0 bases and J dropped 7; count of bases not matched to a gene: 2. J is TRBJ1-5 and V is TRBV5-1; 9 bases fit TRBD1. The sample comprised PBMCs. This sequence was found in a woman aged 25 to 39 in good health and CMV-seronegative. The CDR3 loop is CASSLGTGEQPQHF. The CDR3 region has the DNA TGCGCCAGCAGCTTGGGGACAGGGGAACAGCCCCAGCATTTT. The variable domain in full, with the rest retrieved from reference TRBV5-1 and TRBJ1-5, is KAGVTQTPRYLIKTRGQQVTLSCSPISGHRSVSWYQQTPGQGLQFLFEYFSETQRNKGNFPGRFSGRQFSNSRSEMNVSTLELGDSALYLCASSLGTGEQPQHFGDGTRLSIL.